Reported below is one TCR beta chain. This clonotype was counted between two and nine times. The antigen it recognizes is unknown. Qualities for individual bases were not recorded, and no much larger clone is one base off. The meaning of the sample's treatment or condition label: live attenuated yellow fever vaccine strain. Two biological replicates of bulk PBMCs were collected at each blood-draw timepoint. A standard Ficoll-Paque protocol was used to isolate PBMCs from peripheral blood. TriZol was used to extract RNA from bulk PBMCs, CD4 and CD8 fractions, and dextramer-positive and dextramer-negative fractions. Including the terminal cysteine and phenylalanine, the CDR3 comprises 17 residues. The DNA shown is the 51-base CDR3, in frame from base 1. Reading the germline V gene gives CDR1 MNHEY and CDR2 SVGEGT. The trim is 4 bases for V and 3 bases for J, with a gap of 18 bases between the germline ends.

This record comes from a study of T cells after yellow fever vaccination (dated by TCRdb to about 2019). Describing the broader study: Libraries from fractions with low cell numbers were prepared with the SMART-Seq v4 Ultra Low Input RNA kit. To track T-cell clones before and after primary and booster YFV17D yellow fever vaccination, bulk TCR alpha and beta repertoires were sequenced longitudinally. Two healthy male donors made up the cohort, one aged 18 to 29 years and the other aged 30 to 40 years. Blood samples were taken at several timepoints before and after primary and secondary immunization, and bulk PBMC replicates and cell subsets were isolated.

Overall study results and their limits: Because the study included only a couple of donors, the extent to which the findings can be generalized is limited. Computational filtering was needed because FACS-sorted repertoires could contain abundant contaminating clonotypes from the bulk population. Most clones expanded after primary vaccination were re-detected after the booster (almost 97% of CD4 and about nine tenths of CD8), suggesting broad memory maintenance. The secondary T-cell response was weaker than the primary response but faster, peaking on day 5 instead of day 15. A small fraction of clonotypes appeared in both the CD4 and CD8 compartments, likely as a result of convergent recombination.

TCR cDNA was made using 5'RACE template switching, a step that added a universal primer site and unique molecular identifiers. Priming for cDNA synthesis came from both the TCR alpha and TCR beta constant segments. Library amplification involved two PCR steps, and the second step added sample barcodes and sequencing adapters. Sequencing of libraries was performed on Illumina HiSeq 2500 (2x100 bp) or NovaSeq (2x150 bp). In the original analysis: Reads were demultiplexed and collapsed into UMI consensus sequences with MIGEC, and V(D)J alignment was performed with MiXCR. Vaccine-responding clonotypes were identified with edgeR using replicate PBMC samples, with FDR below 0.01 and a log2 fold change above 5 up to day 15 being required. Bulk clonotypes were assigned CD4 or CD8 identity according to which sequenced CD4 or CD8 repertoire held them at higher abundance. TCRdb's own reprocessing of the public reads used fastp at Q25 and MiXCR and kept productive beta chains. Each CDR3 protein gets just one entry, which takes the most common genes and DNA from the rows behind it. None of the V and J calls come from the authors' own analysis; TCRdb made them. Here the sample has about 320,000 distinct CDR3 sequences; approximately 7% occur a single time. 15% to 20% of the sample is held by the ten biggest clonotypes.

Rearrangement joined TRBV6-2 or TRBV6-3 to TRBJ2-2, with the D segment identity uncertain. The sequence derives from a man younger than 30 who received the YFV17D yellow fever vaccine. Here the sequenced sample was PBMCs, taken about 49 days after the first yellow fever vaccination. The CDR3: CASSSALRRWDTGELFF. The DNA is TGTGCCAGCAGTTCAGCATTAAGACGCTGGGACACCGGGGAGCTGTTTTTT.